These 27 T cell receptor beta chains originate from one sample sequenced in a study of OX40 agonist ivuxolimab in advanced cancers. Profiled with immunoSEQ multiplex PCR; TCRdb holds only in-frame clones, not every one. This repertoire shows about 71,000 clones, less than 85% found once; its top ten account for roughly 0.41%. This sample comprised CD4+ or CD8+ T cells sorted from blood, obtained in a trial of the OX40 agonist ivuxolimab. Source of these receptors: an adult with an advanced solid tumor such as melanoma, head and neck, liver or kidney cancer.

The rearrangement uses TRBV2 and TRBJ2-3; D is perhaps TRBD2 (5 bases). The CDR3 is 15 residues long. V was shortened by 3 bases and J by 7 bases, with 17 bases between the two germline ends. The germline V gene encodes CDR1 SNHLY and CDR2 FYNNEI. The CDR3 coding sequence is TGTGCCAGCAGTGAGTCCCGGGAATGGGCGAATACGCAGTATTTT. Protein sequence: CASSESREWANTQYF.

This chain joins TRBV7-2 and TRBJ2-1; 8 bases agree with TRBD2. Germline CDR1 and CDR2: SGHTA and FQGNSA. The trim removed 3 bases at V and 5 bases at J, leaving 12 bases unmatched. The CDR3 is made up of 17 amino acids. The CDR3 DNA reads TGTGCCAGCAGCTTTGTGGCGGGGGGCCCATATAACAATGAGCAGTTCTTC. This codes for CASSFVAGGPYNNEQFF.

The chain couples TRBV5-6 to TRBJ2-2, with D unresolved. CDR1 SGHDT and CDR2 YYEEEE come from the germline V gene. V gave up 2 bases and J gave up 4 bases, with 6 bases separating them. The CDR3 loop spans 13 amino acids. CDR3 coding DNA: TGTGCCAGCAGCTTACTTACCACCGGGGAGCTGTTTTTT. Protein sequence: CASSLLTTGELFF.

V is TRBV18 and J is TRBJ2-5; the D is unclear. V shed 2 bases and J shed 4 bases, with 14 bases lying between them. The CDR3 spans 15 residues. CDR1 KGHSH and CDR2 LQKENI come from the germline V gene. The CDR3 coding sequence is TGTGCCAGCTCACCAAACGCGAACGTCCCAGAGACCCAGTACTTC. Protein product: CASSPNANVPETQYF. The variable domain in full, completed from reference TRBV18 and TRBJ2-5, reads NAGVMQNPRHLVRRRGQEARLRCSPMKGHSHVYWYRQLPEEGLKFMVYLQKENIIDESGMPKERFSAEFPKEGPSILRIQQVVRGDSAAYFCASSPNANVPETQYFGPGTRLLVL.

The V and J genes are TRBV21-1 and TRBJ2-4; the table gives TRBD2 as D, unverified against the DNA. TRBV21-1 is reported as a pseudogene. This CDR3 region has 16 residues. The CDR3 sequence is CASSTSREGSKNIQYF. The CDR3, as DNA: TGTGCCAGCAGCACCTCCAGGGAGGGGAGCAAAAACATTCAGTACTTC.

The V gene is TRBV5-8, the J gene TRBJ1-5, with a possible D match to TRBD1 (5 bases). CDR3 length: 15 amino acids. Germline V gene sequence: CDR1 SGHTS, CDR2 YDEGEE. V dropped 0 bases and J dropped 4 bases, with 11 bases sitting between them. CDR3 DNA sequence: TGTGCCAGCAGCTTGGGACAGTTCGGAAATCAGCCCCAGCATTTT. It translates to CASSLGQFGNQPQHF.

This chain connects TRBV27 to TRBJ2-6; 8 positions match TRBD1. The V segment lost 5 bases and the J segment 2 bases; nucleotides outside the gene matches: 8. Germline V lookup: CDR1 MNHEY, CDR2 SMNVEV (reference sequence). The CDR3 extends over 17 amino acids. CDR3 sequence reads: CASSPGQGGPGANVLTF. The CDR3 coding sequence is TGTGCCAGCAGTCCCGGACAGGGCGGGCCTGGGGCCAACGTCCTGACTTTC.

The rearrangement links TRBV7-2 to TRBJ1-1, with 9 bases that match TRBD1. The junction had 5 bases not matched to a gene; V was cut back by 6 bases and J by 6 bases. The CDR3 covers 13 residues. The germline V gene has CDR1 SGHTA and CDR2 FQGNSA. This CDR3 reads CASRLDRGAEAFF. For the CDR3, the DNA is TGTGCCAGCAGACTGGACAGGGGCGCTGAAGCTTTCTTT. Full variable domain (outside the CDR3, taken from reference TRBV7-2 and TRBJ1-1): GAGVSQSPSNKVTEKGKDVELRCDPISGHTALYWYRQSLGQGLEFLIYFQGNSAPDKSGLPSDRFSAERTGGSVSTLTIQRTQQEDSAVYLCASRLDRGAEAFFGQGTRLTVV.

This clone has just a few counts. The chain employs TRBV19 and TRBJ1-5; TRBD1 aligns across 11 bases. CDR1 LNHDA and CDR2 SQIVND come from the germline V gene (reference sequence). Trimming cost V 4 bases and J 2 bases; bases outside gene matches: 1. The CDR3 totals 15 residues. CDR3 amino acids: CASSRTGGGNQPQHF. The CDR3 bases are TGTGCCAGTAGTAGGACAGGGGGCGGCAATCAGCCCCAGCATTTT.

The gene calls are TRBV18 and TRBJ1-1, with a possible D match to TRBD1 (5 bases). The V and J ends lost 3 bases and 8 bases respectively, with 19 bases between them. The germline gives CDR1 KGHSH, CDR2 LQKENI. The CDR3 is made up of 15 amino acids. Written as DNA, the CDR3 is TGTGCCAGCTCACCCATCAGAACAGGAGGAAAAGAAGCTTTCTTT. Its protein product is CASSPIRTGGKEAFF.

This chain connects TRBV7-2 to TRBJ1-5; D is undetermined. Germline V gene lookup returns CDR1 SGHTA and CDR2 FQGNSA. V lost 1 base to trimming and J lost 3 bases, with 10 bases between them. CDR3 length: 15 residues. CDR3 loop: CASSLGSMTNQPQHF. As DNA, the CDR3 is TGTGCCAGCAGCTTAGGAAGTATGACCAATCAGCCCCAGCATTTT.

The chain links TRBV5-4 to TRBJ2-3; the D is unclear. Trimming left V 0 bases short and J 0 bases short, with 5 bases between. Germline CDR1 is SGHNT and CDR2 is YYREEE (reference sequence). The CDR3 extends over 14 amino acids. CDR3 DNA: TGTGCCAGCAGCTTGGGGCAGAGCACAGATACGCAGTATTTT. This gives the protein CASSLGQSTDTQYF.

The V and J genes are TRBV5-4 and TRBJ2-4; D is uncertain. CDR3 length: 14 amino acids. Germline V gene data show CDR1 as SGHNT and CDR2 as YYREEE (reference sequence). The germline V and J ends were trimmed by 0 bases and 3 bases, with 7 bases remaining between them. CDR3 region: CASSLEPGKNIQYF. The CDR3, as DNA: TGTGCCAGCAGCTTGGAACCGGGCAAAAACATTCAGTACTTC.

There are a few counts of this clone. The chain joins TRBV9 to TRBJ2-7, with TRBD2 matching over 7 bases. Losses at the gene ends were 3 bases for V and 1 base for J; bases not matched to a gene: 13. The germline gives CDR1 SGDLS, CDR2 YYNGEE. This CDR3 spans 17 amino acids. The CDR3 spells CASSAPQGPGLSYEQYF. In nucleotides, the CDR3 is TGTGCCAGCAGCGCCCCCCAAGGACCGGGACTATCCTACGAGCAGTACTTC.

The chain joins TRBV9 to TRBJ2-1; possibly TRBD1 or TRBD2 for D (5 bases each). The V and J ends lost 4 bases and 1 base respectively, with 18 bases between them. This CDR3 comprises 17 residues. Germline lookup yields CDR1 SGDLS and CDR2 YYNGEE. The CDR3 bases are TGTGCCAGCAGCCAGGCCGCGCTGGGGGAGTCCTACAATGAGCAGTTCTTC. This encodes CASSQAALGESYNEQFF.

The CDR3 here is CASSYQTGLSTDTQYF. CDR3 DNA: TGTGCCAGCAGTTACCAGACAGGGCTAAGCACAGATACGCAGTATTTT. V gene TRBV6-5 combines with J gene TRBJ2-3; 7 nucleotides match TRBD1. V was clipped by 2 bases and J by 0 bases; unmatched bases: 5. CDR3 length: 16 residues. In germline, CDR1 is MNHEY, CDR2 SVGAGI.

This chain links TRBV25-1 with TRBJ1-1; D is unresolved. The CDR3 runs to 12 residues. The ends were cut back, 3 bases at V and 5 bases at J, with 7 bases in the middle. From germline, CDR1 is MGHDK and CDR2 SYGVNS. CDR3 loop: CASSDMETEAFF. CDR3 bases: TGTGCCAGCAGTGACATGGAAACTGAAGCTTTCTTT.

The V and J genes are TRBV6-6 and TRBJ2-1; D remains unclear. Germline CDR1 and CDR2: MNHNY and SVGAGI (reference sequence). V lost 4 bases, J lost 4 bases, and 11 bases lay in between. The CDR3 runs 14 residues. The CDR3 protein is CASSSRQEYNEQFF. In DNA form, the CDR3 reads TGTGCCAGCAGTTCAAGACAAGAATACAATGAGCAGTTCTTC.

The gene calls are TRBV28 and TRBJ1-2; the D is unclear. In germline, CDR1 is MDHEN, CDR2 SYDVKM. This CDR3 has 11 amino acids. Trimming stripped 10 bases from V and 5 bases from J, with 11 bases between. The CDR3 is CATMVGYGYTF. The CDR3 DNA reads TGTGCCACCATGGTCGGGTATGGCTACACCTTC.

The chain couples TRBV30 to TRBJ2-7, with TRBD2 as a possible D gene (6 bases). V lost 5 bases and J lost 2, with 19 bases in between. The CDR3 covers 15 residues. Germline V gene sequence: CDR1 GTSNPN, CDR2 SVGIG (reference sequence). The CDR3 loop is CAWGARQWRAYEQYF. The CDR3 DNA reads as TGTGCCTGGGGAGCGAGGCAGTGGAGGGCCTACGAGCAGTACTTC.

This chain connects TRBV29-1 to TRBJ1-2; D is undetermined. Between the trimmed V and J ends, which lost 5 bases and 2 bases, there was a span of 21 bases. Germline-derived CDR1 and CDR2 are SQVTM and ANQGSEA. This CDR3 region has 16 residues. The DNA of the CDR3 is TGCAGCGTTTGGACCACGGAGTCAAGTGCGAACTATGGCTACACCTTC. Protein product: CSVWTTESSANYGYTF.

The J gene is TRBJ2-3, the V gene TRBV2, with 12 bases that match TRBD2. The V segment lost 6 bases and the J segment 4 bases; nucleotides outside the gene matches: 5. The CDR3 runs to 15 residues. Germline lookup yields CDR1 SNHLY and CDR2 FYNNEI. The CDR3 bases are TGTGCCAGCAGGACTAGCGGGAGTGGCGCAGATACGCAGTATTTT. Its translation is CASRTSGSGADTQYF.

This clone came up a few times. The rearrangement uses TRBV4-1 and TRBJ2-5; D unresolved. Germline CDR1 MGHRA, CDR2 YSYEKL. Trimming removed 1 base at V and 5 bases at J, with 8 bases between. CDR3 length equals 13 residues. The CDR3 DNA is TGCGCCAGCAGCCAAGGCAGCAGGGAGACCCAGTACTTC. Protein: CASSQGSRETQYF.

The chain links TRBV5-1 to TRBJ2-3, with D perhaps matching TRBD1 (7 bases). The CDR3 is 16 residues long. The germline CDR1 and CDR2 sequences are SGHRS and YFSETQ. The V end was cut by 4 bases, the J end by 0 bases, with 15 bases between. The CDR3 coding sequence is TGCGCCAGCAGCCCACCTCAGGGGGGAAGCACAGATACGCAGTATTTT. Protein product: CASSPPQGGSTDTQYF.

This clone was recorded once. The J gene is TRBJ1-1, the V gene TRBV7-8; D call uncertain. Germline V gives CDR1 SGHVS, CDR2 FQNEAQ. The CDR3 runs 13 residues. V was clipped by 3 bases and J by 4 bases, with 9 bases between them. The CDR3 loop is CASSFRVATEAFF. The CDR3 DNA follows: TGTGCCAGCAGCTTCCGGGTTGCCACTGAAGCTTTCTTT.

The chain recombines TRBV6-6 with TRBJ1-1; TRBD1 matches 8 bases. Germline V lookup: CDR1 MNHNY, CDR2 SVGAGI (reference sequence). This CDR3 is 12 amino acids long. The junction had 3 bases not matched to a gene; V was cut back by 6 bases and J by 6 bases. CDR3 residues: CASRGTGSEAFF. Here the CDR3 DNA reads TGTGCCAGCAGGGGGACAGGCTCTGAAGCTTTCTTT.

This clone was detected a few times. The V and J genes are TRBV30 and TRBJ2-1, with D tentatively TRBD2 (6 bases). Deletions cut 4 bases from V and 8 bases from J, with 12 bases between. This CDR3 is 12 amino acids long. The germline gives CDR1 GTSNPN, CDR2 SVGIG (reference sequence). The chain's CDR3 is CAWTGSGHEQFF. In nucleotides, the CDR3 is TGTGCCTGGACTGGTAGCGGCCATGAGCAGTTCTTC. Drawing the rest from reference TRBV30 and TRBJ2-1, the complete variable domain is SQTIHQWPATLVQPVGSPLSLECTVEGTSNPNLYWYRQAAGRGLQLLFYSVGIGQISSEVPQNLSASRPQDRQFILSSKKLLLSDSGFYLCAWTGSGHEQFFGPGTRLTVL.